This T cell receptor beta chain was captured by sequencing in a study of T-cell memory formation after mild COVID-19. From the 5' RACE reads, TCRdb called clonotypes with MiXCR, one entry per CDR3 protein. The sample yields about 210,000 distinct CDR3 sequences, approximately 30% seen once. The study's findings and limits: A balance of CD4 and CD8 characterized clones contracting day 15 to 85, whereas later expanders leaned CD4+. Some SARS-CoV-2-responding clones were already detected in memory before infection.

Points on this clonotype: Its antigen is not known.

The sequence was collected from an adult woman who had mild COVID-19 (a few samples of this study predate the infection). Cell type and time point are not known. Input material: PBMCs or a T cell subset sorted from them (not recorded which).

CDR3 loop: CASSSPPGGTGELFF. DNA of the CDR3: TGTGCCAGCAGCTCTCCCCCGGGGGGCACCGGGGAGCTGTTTTTT. This chain links TRBV9 with TRBJ2-2, with TRBD2 matching 7 bases. Germline CDR1 and CDR2: SGDLS and YYNGEE. Germline trimming cut 4 bases from V and 4 bases from J; bases unmatched to any gene: 7. The CDR3 runs to 15 residues.